The entry below gives a single T cell receptor beta chain sequence along with its context. This specimen belongs to a study of OX40 agonist ivuxolimab in advanced cancers. The CDR3 length is 15 residues. Between the trimmed V and J ends, which lost 5 bases and 2 bases, there was a span of 15 bases. From germline, CDR1 is SGHVS and CDR2 FQNEAQ. Blood samples were obtained at baseline, cycle 4 day 1, and cycle 7 day 1. This table comes from immunoSEQ multiplex PCR, and its TCRdb copy is limited to in-frame clones, with some not included. The data contain around 67,000 clones, 87% of them singletons. The chain couples TRBV7-8 to TRBJ1-2; weak D call: TRBD1 (5 bases). The specimen was CD4+ or CD8+ T cells sorted from blood, collected in a trial of the OX40 agonist ivuxolimab. The TCR originated in an adult with an advanced solid tumor such as melanoma, head and neck, liver or kidney cancer. The CDR3 protein is CASSAPGARNYGYTF. The CDR3 DNA reads as TGTGCCAGCAGCGCGCCCGGGGCTCGGAACTATGGCTACACCTTC.